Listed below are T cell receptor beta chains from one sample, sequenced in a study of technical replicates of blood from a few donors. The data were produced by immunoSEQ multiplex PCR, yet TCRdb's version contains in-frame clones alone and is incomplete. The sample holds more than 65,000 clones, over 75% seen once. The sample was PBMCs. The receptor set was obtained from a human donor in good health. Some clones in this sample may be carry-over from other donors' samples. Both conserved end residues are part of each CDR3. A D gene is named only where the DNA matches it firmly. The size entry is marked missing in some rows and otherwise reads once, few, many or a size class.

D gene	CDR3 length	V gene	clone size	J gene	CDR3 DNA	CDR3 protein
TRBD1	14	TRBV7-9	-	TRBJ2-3	TGTGCCGGGACAGGGGGACTAACCACAGATACGCAGTATTTT	CAGTGGLTTDTQYF
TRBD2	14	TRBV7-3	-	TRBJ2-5	TGTGCCAGCAAACGCGGGGGGCGCTCAGAGACCCAGTACTTC	CASKRGGRSETQYF
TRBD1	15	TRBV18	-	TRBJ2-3	TGTGCCAGCTCACCGGGACAGGGAGCGGTCGATACGCAGTATTTT	CASSPGQGAVDTQYF
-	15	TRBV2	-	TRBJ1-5	TGTGCCAGCAAGGGGTCAGGGGTCCCCAATCAGCCCCAGCATTTT	CASKGSGVPNQPQHF
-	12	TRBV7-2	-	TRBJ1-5	TGTGCCAGCAGCTGGGGGGTGTCGGCCCAGCATTTT	CASSWGVSAQHF
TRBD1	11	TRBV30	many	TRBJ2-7	TGTGCCTGGGGACAGGGTGTCGAGCAGTACTTC	CAWGQGVEQYF
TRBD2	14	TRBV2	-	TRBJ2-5	TGTGCCAGCAGTCGGACTAGCGAACAAGAGACCCAGTACTTC	CASSRTSEQETQYF
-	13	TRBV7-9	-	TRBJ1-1	TGTGCCAGCACCCCCAGGGGTAACACTGAAGCTTTCTTT	CASTPRGNTEAFF
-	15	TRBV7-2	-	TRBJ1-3	TGTGCCAGCACCTTGAGTTACGGGGCTGGAAACACCATATATTTT	CASTLSYGAGNTIYF
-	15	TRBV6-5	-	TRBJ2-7	TGTGCCAGCAGTTACGGAACCGGGAACTCCTACGAGCAGTACTTC	CASSYGTGNSYEQYF
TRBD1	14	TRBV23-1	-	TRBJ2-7	TGCGCCAGCAGTCAAGGGACAGGTGAAAACGAGCAGTACTTC	CASSQGTGENEQYF
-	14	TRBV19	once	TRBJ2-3	TGTGCCAGTAGTATCGGACTGCGCACAGATACGCAGTATTTT	CASSIGLRTDTQYF
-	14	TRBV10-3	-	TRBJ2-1	TGTGCCATCAGTGCGGTTAGCCCAGACAATGAGCAGTTCTTC	CAISAVSPDNEQFF
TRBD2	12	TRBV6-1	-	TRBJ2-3	TGTGCCAGCCGGGGGGGGGCAGATACGCAGTATTTT	CASRGGADTQYF
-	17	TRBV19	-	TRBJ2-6	TGTGCCACCTCACCCAGGGGACGCAGCTCTGGGGCCAACGTCCTGACTTTC	CATSPRGRSSGANVLTF
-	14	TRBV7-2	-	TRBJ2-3	TGTGCCAGCAGGTTACAGGGTGTGGAAGATACGCAGTATTTT	CASRLQGVEDTQYF
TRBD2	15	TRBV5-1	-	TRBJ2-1	TGCGCCAGCAGCGCGGGCAGCGGGGCCTACAATGAGCAGTTCTTC	CASSAGSGAYNEQFF
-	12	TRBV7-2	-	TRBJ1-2	TGTGCCAGCAGCATCCGAGACTATGGCTACACCTTC	CASSIRDYGYTF
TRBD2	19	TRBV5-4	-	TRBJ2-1	TGTGCCAGCAGCCCTAACCTACTAGCGGGGGCCCCCTCCTACAATGAGCAGTTCTTC	CASSPNLLAGAPSYNEQFF
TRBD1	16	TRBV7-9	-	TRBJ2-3	TGTGCCAGCAGCCCGAGGACAGGGGGCGCGTCAGATACGCAGTATTTT	CASSPRTGGASDTQYF
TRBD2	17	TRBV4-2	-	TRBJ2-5	TGTGCCAGCAGCCAAGGAGGAGTAGCGGGAGGGCCAGAGACCCAGTACTTC	CASSQGGVAGGPETQYF
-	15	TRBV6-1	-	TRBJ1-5	TGTGCCAGCAGTGAAGGGGGACAAAGCAATCAGCCCCAGCATTTT	CASSEGGQSNQPQHF
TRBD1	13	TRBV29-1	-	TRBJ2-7	TGCAGCGTGGGACAGGGCCTCTCCTACGAGCAGTACTTC	CSVGQGLSYEQYF
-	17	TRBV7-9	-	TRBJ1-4	TGTGCCAGCAGCTTATCAGCAACAGGGAAACCTAATGAAAAACTGTTTTTT	CASSLSATGKPNEKLFF
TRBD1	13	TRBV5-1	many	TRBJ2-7	TGCGCCAGCAGTTATGACAGGGACTACGAGCAGTACTTC	CASSYDRDYEQYF
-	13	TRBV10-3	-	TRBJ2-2	TGTGCCATCAGTGAGGTCGGCACCGGGGAGCTGTTTTTT	CAISEVGTGELFF
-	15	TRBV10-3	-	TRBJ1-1	TGTGCCATCAGTGAGACCCGGGGGACCAACACTGAAGCTTTCTTT	CAISETRGTNTEAFF
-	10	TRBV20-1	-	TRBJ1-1	TGCAAGGAGCCCGATAAAAAAGCTTTCTTT	CKEPDKKAFF
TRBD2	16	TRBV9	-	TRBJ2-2	TGTGCCAGCAGCGTATCACTAGCGGGGAAAACCGGGGAGCTGTTTTTT	CASSVSLAGKTGELFF
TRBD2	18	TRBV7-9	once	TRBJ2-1	TGTGCCAGCAGCCAATATCTAGCGGGGGGCCGCTCCTACAATGAGCAGTTCTTC	CASSQYLAGGRSYNEQFF
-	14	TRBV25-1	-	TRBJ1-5	TGTGCCAGCAGTGAATACCAGGCCCCGGAGCCCCAGCATTTT	CASSEYQAPEPQHF
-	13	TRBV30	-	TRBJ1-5	TGTGCCTGGAGTGTGAGGGAACATCAGCCCCAGCATTTT	CAWSVREHQPQHF
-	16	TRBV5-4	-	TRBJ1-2	TGTGCCAGCAGCCTACGCGGGGTATCCGCTAACTATGGCTACACCTTC	CASSLRGVSANYGYTF
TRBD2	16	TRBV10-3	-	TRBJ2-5	TGTGCCATCGGGGGACTAGCGGGGGGACTGGGGGAGACCCAGTACTTC	CAIGGLAGGLGETQYF
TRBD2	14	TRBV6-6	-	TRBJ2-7	TGTGCCAGCAGTTATTTAGCGGGGAGCTACGAGCAGTACTTC	CASSYLAGSYEQYF
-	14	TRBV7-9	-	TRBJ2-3	TGTGCCAGCAGCTTAGCAGGACAGCTAGATACGCAGTATTTT	CASSLAGQLDTQYF
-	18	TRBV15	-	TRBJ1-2	TGTGCCACCAGCAGAGATTCGGGTCGGGGCAGGGGTCAAAATGGCTACACCTTC	CATSRDSGRGRGQNGYTF
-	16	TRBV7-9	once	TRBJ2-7	TGTGCCAGCAGCTTCCATGCATCCAACAACCCTCACGAGCAGTACTTC	CASSFHASNNPHEQYF
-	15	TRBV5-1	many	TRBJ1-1	TGCGCCAGCAGCCAAGAATTTCAGGGAGGCACTGAAGCTTTCTTT	CASSQEFQGGTEAFF
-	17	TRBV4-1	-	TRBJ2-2	TGCGCCAGCCGAACTAGCTTGGTTCGGGATTCCACCGGGGAGCTGTTTTTT	CASRTSLVRDSTGELFF